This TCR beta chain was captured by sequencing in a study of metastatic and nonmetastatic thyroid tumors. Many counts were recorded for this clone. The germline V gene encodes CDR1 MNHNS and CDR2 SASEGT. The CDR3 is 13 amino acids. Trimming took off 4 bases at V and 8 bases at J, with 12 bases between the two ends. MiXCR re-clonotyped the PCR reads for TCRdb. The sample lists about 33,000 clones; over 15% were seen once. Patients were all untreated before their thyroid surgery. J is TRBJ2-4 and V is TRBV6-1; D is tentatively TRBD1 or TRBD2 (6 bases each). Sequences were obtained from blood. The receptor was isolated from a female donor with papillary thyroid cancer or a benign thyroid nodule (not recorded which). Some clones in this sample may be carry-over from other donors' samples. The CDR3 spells CASSAGEVDIQYF. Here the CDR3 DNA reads TGTGCCAGCAGTGCAGGGGAGGTTGACATTCAGTACTTC.